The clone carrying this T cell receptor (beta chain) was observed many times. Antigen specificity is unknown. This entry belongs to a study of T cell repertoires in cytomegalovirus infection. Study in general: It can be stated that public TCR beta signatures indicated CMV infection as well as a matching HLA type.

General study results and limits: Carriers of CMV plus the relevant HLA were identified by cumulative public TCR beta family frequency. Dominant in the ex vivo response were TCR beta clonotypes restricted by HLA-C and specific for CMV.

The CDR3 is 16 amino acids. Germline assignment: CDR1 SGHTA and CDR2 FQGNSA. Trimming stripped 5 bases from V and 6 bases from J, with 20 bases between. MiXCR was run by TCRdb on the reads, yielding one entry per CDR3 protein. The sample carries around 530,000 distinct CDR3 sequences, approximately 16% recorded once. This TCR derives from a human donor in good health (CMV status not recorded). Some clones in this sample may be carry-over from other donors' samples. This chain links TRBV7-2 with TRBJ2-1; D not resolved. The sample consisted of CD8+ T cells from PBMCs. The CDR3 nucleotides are TGTGCCAGCAGCCCTCGGCCGGCACTACTTCGCAATGAGCAGTTCTTC. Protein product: CASSPRPALLRNEQFF.